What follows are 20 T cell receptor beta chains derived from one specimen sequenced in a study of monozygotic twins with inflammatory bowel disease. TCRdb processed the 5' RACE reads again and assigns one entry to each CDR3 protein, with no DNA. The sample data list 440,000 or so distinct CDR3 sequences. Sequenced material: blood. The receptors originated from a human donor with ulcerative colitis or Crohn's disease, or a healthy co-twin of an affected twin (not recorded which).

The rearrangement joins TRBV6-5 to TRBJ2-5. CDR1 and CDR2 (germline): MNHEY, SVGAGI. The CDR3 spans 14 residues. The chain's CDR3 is CASSYSNRQETQYF.

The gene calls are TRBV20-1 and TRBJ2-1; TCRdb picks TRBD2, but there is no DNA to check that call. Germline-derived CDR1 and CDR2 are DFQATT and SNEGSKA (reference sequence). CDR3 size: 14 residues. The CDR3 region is CSAPAGGGVNEQFF.

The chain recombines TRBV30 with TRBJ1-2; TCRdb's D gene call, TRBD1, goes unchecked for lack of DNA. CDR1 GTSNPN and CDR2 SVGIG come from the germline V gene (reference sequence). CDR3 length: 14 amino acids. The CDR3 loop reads CAWRSDGGTYGYTF.

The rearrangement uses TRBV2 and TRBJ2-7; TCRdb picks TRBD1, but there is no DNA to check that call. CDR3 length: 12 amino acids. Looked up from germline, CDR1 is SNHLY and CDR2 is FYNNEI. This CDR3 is CASSEPPHEQYF.

CDR3 sequence: CASSDLRNQPQHF. The chain combines TRBV10-2 with TRBJ1-5. Germline values: CDR1 WSHSY, CDR2 SAAADI. The CDR3 is 13 amino acids.

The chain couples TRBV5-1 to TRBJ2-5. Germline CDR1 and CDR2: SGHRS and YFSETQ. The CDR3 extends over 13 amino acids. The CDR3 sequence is CASSEVIQETQYF.

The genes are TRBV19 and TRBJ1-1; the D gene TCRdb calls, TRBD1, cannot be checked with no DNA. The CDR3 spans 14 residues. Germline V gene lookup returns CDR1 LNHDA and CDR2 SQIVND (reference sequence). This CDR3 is CASSMGQGNTEAFF. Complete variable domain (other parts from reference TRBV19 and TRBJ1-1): DGGITQSPKYLFRKEGQNVTLSCEQNLNHDAMYWYRQDPGQGLRLIYYSQIVNDFQKGDIAEGYSVSREKKESFPLTVTSAQKNPTAFYLCASSMGQGNTEAFFGQGTRLTVV.

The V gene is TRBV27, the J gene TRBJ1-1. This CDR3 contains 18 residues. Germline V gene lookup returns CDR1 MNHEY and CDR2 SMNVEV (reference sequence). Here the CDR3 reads CASSLLTDLPKMNTEAFF.

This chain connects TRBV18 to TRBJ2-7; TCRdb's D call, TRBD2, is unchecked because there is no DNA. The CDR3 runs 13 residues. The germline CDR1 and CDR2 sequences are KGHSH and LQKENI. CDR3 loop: CASSDNRDSRTQF.

The CDR3 sequence is CASSLVMGGANGYTF. This rearrangement joins TRBV7-6 to TRBJ1-2; there is no DNA to check the TCRdb D call of TRBD1. Per germline, CDR1 SGHVS and CDR2 FNYEAQ. The CDR3 extends over 15 amino acids.

This chain's CDR3 is CASSPQTGAYSNQPQHF. J is TRBJ1-5 and V is TRBV28; no DNA is available, so the TRBD1 call from TCRdb remains unchecked. The length of the CDR3 is 17 residues. Germline V gives CDR1 MDHEN, CDR2 SYDVKM.

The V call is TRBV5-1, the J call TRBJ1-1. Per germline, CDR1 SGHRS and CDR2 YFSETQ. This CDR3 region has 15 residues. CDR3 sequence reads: CASSSLGEVNTEAFF.

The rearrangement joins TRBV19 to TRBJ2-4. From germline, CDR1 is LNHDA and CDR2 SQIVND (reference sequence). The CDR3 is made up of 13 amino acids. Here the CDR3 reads CASARSTENIQYF.

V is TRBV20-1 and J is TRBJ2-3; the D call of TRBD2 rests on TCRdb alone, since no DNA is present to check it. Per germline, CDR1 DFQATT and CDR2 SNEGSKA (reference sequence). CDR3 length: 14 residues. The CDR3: CSARTGLAGDTQYF.

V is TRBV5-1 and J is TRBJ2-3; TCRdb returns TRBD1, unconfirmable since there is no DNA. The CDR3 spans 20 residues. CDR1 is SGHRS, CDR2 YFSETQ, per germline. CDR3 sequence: CASSPWTWSGMKPGTDTQYF.

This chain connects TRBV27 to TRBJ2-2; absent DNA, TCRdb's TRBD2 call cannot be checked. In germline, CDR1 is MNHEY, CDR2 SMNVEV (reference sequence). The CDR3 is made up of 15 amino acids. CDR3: CASSFLADVTGELFF.

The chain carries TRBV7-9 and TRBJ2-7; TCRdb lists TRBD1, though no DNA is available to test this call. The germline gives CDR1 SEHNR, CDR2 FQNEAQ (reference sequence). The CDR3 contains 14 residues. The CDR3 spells CASSFSGHSYERYF.

The CDR3 loop reads CASSSLAGGPYTQYF. This chain joins TRBV5-1 and TRBJ2-3; TCRdb's D call of TRBD2 is untestable without DNA. This CDR3 comprises 15 residues. Germline values: CDR1 SGHRS, CDR2 YFSETQ.

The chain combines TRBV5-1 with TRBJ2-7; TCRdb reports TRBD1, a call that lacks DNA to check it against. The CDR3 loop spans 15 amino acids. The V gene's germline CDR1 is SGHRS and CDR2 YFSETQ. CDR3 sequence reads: CASSLGGTASYEQYF.

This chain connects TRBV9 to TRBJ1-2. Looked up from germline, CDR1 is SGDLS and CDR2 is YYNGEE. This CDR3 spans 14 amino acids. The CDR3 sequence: CASSGGGTNYGYTF. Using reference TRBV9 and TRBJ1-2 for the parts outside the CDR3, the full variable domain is DSGVTQTPKHLITATGQRVTLRCSPRSGDLSVYWYQQSLDQGLQFLIQYYNGEERAKGNILERFSAQQFPDLHSELNLSSLELGDSALYFCASSGGGTNYGYTFGSGTRLTVV.